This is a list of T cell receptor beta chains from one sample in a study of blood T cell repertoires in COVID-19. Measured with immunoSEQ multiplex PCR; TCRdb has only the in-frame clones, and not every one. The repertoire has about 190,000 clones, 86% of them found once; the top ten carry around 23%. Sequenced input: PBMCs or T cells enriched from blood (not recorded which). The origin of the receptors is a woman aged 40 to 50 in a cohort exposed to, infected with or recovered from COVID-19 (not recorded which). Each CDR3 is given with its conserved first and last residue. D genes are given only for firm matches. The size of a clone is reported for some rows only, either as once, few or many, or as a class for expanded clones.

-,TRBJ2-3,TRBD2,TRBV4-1,TGCGCCAGCAGCCAAGAACTAGCGGGGGGGCCGGCAGATACGCAGTATTTT,CASSQELAGGPADTQYF
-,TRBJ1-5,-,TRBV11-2,TGTGCCAGCAGCCAGGGGCTTGGTCAGCCCCAGCATTTT,CASSQGLGQPQHF
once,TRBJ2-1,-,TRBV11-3,TGTGCCAGCAGCTCGATCTTCTACGGGAGCTCCTACAATGAGCAGTTCTTC,CASSSIFYGSSYNEQFF
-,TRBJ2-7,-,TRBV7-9,TGTGCCAGCAGCTTAGGAGGGATAAACGAGCAGTACTTC,CASSLGGINEQYF
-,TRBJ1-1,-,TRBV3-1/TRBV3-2,TGTGCCAGCAGCCAAGACAAGCTAAGAGGGGGACTGAACACTGAAGCTTTCTTT,CASSQDKLRGGLNTEAFF
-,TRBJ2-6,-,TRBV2,TGTGCCAGCAGTGCCGGGGTGGGCAACGTCCTGACTTTC,CASSAGVGNVLTF
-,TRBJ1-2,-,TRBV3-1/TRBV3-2,TGTGCCAGCAGCCAAGGGGGCGGGACTGGCTACACCTTC,CASSQGGGTGYTF
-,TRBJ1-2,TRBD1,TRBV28,TGTGCCAGCAGTCGTGGGACAGGGAAAAGAGTCTACACCTTC,CASSRGTGKRVYTF
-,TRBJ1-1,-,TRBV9,TGTGCCAGCAGCCCATCCTCGGGATACACTGAAGCTTTCTTT,CASSPSSGYTEAFF
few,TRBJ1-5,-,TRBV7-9,TGTGCCAGCAGCTTATCCACAGGGTATCAGCCCCAGCATTTT,CASSLSTGYQPQHF
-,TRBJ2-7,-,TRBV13,TGTGCCAGCAGCTCCGGGTCGTACGAGCAGTACTTC,CASSSGSYEQYF
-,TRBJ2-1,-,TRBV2,TGTGCCAGCAGGCCAGGGCCTCGTGACAATGAGCAGTTCTTC,CASRPGPRDNEQFF
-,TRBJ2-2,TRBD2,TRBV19,TGTGCCAGTAGTACTAGCGGAGCCGGGGAGCTGTTTTTT,CASSTSGAGELFF
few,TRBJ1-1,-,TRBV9,TGTGCCATCGCTACAAAGACAGGCCGCGGGAACACTGAAGCTTTCTTT,CAIATKTGRGNTEAFF
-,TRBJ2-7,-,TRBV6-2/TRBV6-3,TGTGCCAGCAGTTACTCAGCCGAGCAGTACTTC,CASSYSAEQYF
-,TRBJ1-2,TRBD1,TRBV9,TGTGCCAGCAGCGTAAATAGACAGGGGTTGAGTGGTCACTATGGCTACACCTTC,CASSVNRQGLSGHYGYTF
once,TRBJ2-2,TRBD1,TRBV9,TGTGCCAGCAGCGTAGTCGTCAGGGGGCCGGGGGAGCTGTTTTTT,CASSVVVRGPGELFF
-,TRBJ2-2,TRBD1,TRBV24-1,TGTGCCACCAGTGGGACAGGGGAAGCCGGGGAGCTGTTTTTT,CATSGTGEAGELFF
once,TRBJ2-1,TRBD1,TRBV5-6,TGTGCCAGCAGCTACGGGACAGGGGGTTACAATGAGCAGTTCTTC,CASSYGTGGYNEQFF
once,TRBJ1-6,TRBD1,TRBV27,TGTGCCAGCGGGGAACCGGGACAGTTTAATTCACCCCTCCACTTT,CASGEPGQFNSPLHF
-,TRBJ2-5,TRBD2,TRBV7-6,TGTGCCAGCAGCTGGACTAGCGGGCAAGAGACCCAGTACTTC,CASSWTSGQETQYF
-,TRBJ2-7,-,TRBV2,TGTGCCAGCACGGGGGAGACAGAAGTGTCCTACGAGCAGTACTTC,CASTGETEVSYEQYF
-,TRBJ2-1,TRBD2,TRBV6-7,TGTGCCAGCAGTTCCCTTGGACTAGCGGGAGTCCTGTTCTTC,CASSSLGLAGVLFF
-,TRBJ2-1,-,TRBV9,TGTGCCAGCAGCGTAGACGGGAGAGAAGGTGACAATGAGCAGTTCTTC,CASSVDGREGDNEQFF
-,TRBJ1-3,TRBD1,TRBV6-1,TGTGCCAGCAGTGATGAGGCAGGGGGCTCTGGAAACACCATATATTTT,CASSDEAGGSGNTIYF
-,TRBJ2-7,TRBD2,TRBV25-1,TGTGCCAGCAGGGCGGGGGAGCGCCAGTACTTC,CASRAGERQYF